This T cell receptor (beta chain) was captured by sequencing in a study of human T cells and chemical hapten exposure. This clonotype was seen only a few times. Between the trimmed V and J ends, which lost 4 bases and 5 bases, there was a span of 17 bases. The CDR3 runs to 14 residues. Per germline, CDR1 DFQATT and CDR2 SNEGSKA (reference sequence). As to time point: healthy volunteer bleed at 6 weeks. It was unfractionated whole blood from which total RNA was extracted. Library construction involved attaching unique molecular identifiers to individual cDNA molecules, which allowed quantitative, reproducible TCR counting. How the authors handled the data: Per-sample TCR counts ranged from 23,224 to 690,600, median about 98,000. TCRdb reanalysed the RACE reads using MiXCR and keeps one entry per CDR3 protein. TCRdb's processing, not the authors', yielded these V and J calls. Of some 77,000 distinct CDR3 sequences listed, 8.5% to 9.5% were seen once; the top ten hold less than 2%.

The chain combines TRBV20-1 with TRBJ1-1, with D tentatively TRBD1 (6 bases). The source material was whole blood. The receptor's source is a female donor in good health. Some clones in this sample may be carry-over from other donors' samples. CDR3 amino acids: CSAKKQLQGTEAFF. Written as DNA, the CDR3 is TGCAGTGCTAAAAAACAACTGCAGGGGACTGAAGCTTTCTTT.